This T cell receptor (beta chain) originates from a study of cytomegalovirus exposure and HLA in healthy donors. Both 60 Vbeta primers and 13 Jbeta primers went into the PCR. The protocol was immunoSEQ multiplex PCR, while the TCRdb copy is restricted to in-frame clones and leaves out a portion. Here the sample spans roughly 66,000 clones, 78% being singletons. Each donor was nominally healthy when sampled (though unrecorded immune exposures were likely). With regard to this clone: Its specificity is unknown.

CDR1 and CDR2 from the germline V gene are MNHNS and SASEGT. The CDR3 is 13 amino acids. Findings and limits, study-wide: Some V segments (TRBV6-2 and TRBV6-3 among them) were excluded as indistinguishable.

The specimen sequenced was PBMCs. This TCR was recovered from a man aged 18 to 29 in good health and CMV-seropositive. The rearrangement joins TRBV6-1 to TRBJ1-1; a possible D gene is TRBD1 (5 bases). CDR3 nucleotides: TGTGCTACGGACACTTCCATGAACACTGAAGCTTTCTTT. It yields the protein CATDTSMNTEAFF.